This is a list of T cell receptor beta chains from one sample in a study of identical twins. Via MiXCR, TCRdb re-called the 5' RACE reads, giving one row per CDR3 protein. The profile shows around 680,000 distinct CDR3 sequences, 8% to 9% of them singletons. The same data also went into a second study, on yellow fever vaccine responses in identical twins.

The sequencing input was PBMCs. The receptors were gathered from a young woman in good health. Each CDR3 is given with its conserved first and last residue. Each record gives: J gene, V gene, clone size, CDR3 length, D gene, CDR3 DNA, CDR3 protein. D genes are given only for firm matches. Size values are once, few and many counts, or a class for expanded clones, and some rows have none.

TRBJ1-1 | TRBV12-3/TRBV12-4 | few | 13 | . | TGTGCCATTGCCGGGAGCGGGGGTTCTGAAGCTTTCTTT | CAIAGSGGSEAFF
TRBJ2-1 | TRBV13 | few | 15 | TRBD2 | TGTGCCAGCAGCTCCGGCGAGCGGGGGGACAATGAGCAGTTCTTC | CASSSGERGDNEQFF
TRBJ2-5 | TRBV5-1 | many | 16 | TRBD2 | TGCGCCAGCAGCCCCCGGACTAGCGGGGTTGGAGAGACCCAGTACTTC | CASSPRTSGVGETQYF
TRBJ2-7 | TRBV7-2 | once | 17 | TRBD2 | TGTGCCAGCAGCTTAGTAGGGACTAGCGGGAACCATTACGAGCAGTACTTC | CASSLVGTSGNHYEQYF
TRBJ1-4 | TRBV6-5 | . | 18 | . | TGTGCCAGCAGTTACTCGAAGAACGACGAGGGAACTAATGAAAAACTGTTTTTT | CASSYSKNDEGTNEKLFF
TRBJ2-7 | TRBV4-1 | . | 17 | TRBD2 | TGCGCCAGCAGCCTCGCCGGGACTAGCGGGGGGGCCTACGAGCAGTACTTC | CASSLAGTSGGAYEQYF
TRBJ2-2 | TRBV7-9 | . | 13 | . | TGTGCCAGCAGCGGCCAGCGCGCCGGGGAGCTGTTTTTT | CASSGQRAGELFF
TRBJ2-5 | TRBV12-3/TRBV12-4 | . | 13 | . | TGTGCCAGCAGTCGGACTTGGGGTGAGACCCAGTACTTC | CASSRTWGETQYF
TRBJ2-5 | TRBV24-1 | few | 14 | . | TGTGCCACCACCGACCGGACGGACCAAGAGACCCAGTACTTC | CATTDRTDQETQYF
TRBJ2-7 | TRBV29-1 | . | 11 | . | TGCAGCGTGGACACCGCCTACGAGCAGTACTTC | CSVDTAYEQYF
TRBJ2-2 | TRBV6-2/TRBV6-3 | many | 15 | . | TGTGCCAGCAGTCTCCTAGCGAGGAACACCGGGGAGCTGTTTTTT | CASSLLARNTGELFF
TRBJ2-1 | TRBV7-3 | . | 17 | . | TGTGCCAGCAGCCCTAACCAGGGCTGGGGGGTCTACAATGAGCAGTTCTTC | CASSPNQGWGVYNEQFF
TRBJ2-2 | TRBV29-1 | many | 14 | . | TGCAGCGTTGAAGGACAGTCGAACACCGGGGAGCTGTTTTTT | CSVEGQSNTGELFF
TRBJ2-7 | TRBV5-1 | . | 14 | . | TGCGCCAGCAGCTTAACGGGAGTACTTTACGAGCAGTACTTC | CASSLTGVLYEQYF
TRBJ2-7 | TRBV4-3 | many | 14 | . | TGCGCCAGCAGCCCACAGGGATCGGCCACCGAGCAGTACTTC | CASSPQGSATEQYF
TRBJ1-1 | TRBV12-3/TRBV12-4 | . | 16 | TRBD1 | TGTGCCAGCAGTATTAACAGGGGGCGAGGGAACACTGAAGCTTTCTTT | CASSINRGRGNTEAFF
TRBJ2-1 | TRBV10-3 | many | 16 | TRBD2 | TGTGCCATCACCCGGACTAGCGGGAGCTCCTACAATGAGCAGTTCTTC | CAITRTSGSSYNEQFF
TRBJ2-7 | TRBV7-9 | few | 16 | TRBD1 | TGTGCCAGCAGCTCCGAGAGGGGGCCTCTATCCTACGAGCAGTACTTC | CASSSERGPLSYEQYF
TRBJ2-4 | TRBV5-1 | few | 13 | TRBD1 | TGCGCCAGCAGCAAGGACAGGGCGGACATTCAGTACTTC | CASSKDRADIQYF
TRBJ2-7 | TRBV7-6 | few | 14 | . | TGTGCCAGCAGCTTAAGAGAGCTTTCCTACGAGCAGTACTTC | CASSLRELSYEQYF
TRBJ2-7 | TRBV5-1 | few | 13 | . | TGCGCCAGCAGCTCGACTTCCCGGGACGAGCAGTACTTC | CASSSTSRDEQYF
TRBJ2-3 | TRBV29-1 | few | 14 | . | TGCAGCGTGCTGCTGGACTCGGCAGGGTCAACGCAGTATTTT | CSVLLDSAGSTQYF
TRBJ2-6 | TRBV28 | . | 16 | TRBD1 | TGTGCCAGCAGTTCGCCTCAGGGGGCTGGGGCCAACGTCCTGACTTTC | CASSSPQGAGANVLTF
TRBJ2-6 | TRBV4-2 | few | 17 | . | TGTGCCAGCAGCCAAGTTCCGGGTAAGGTTGGGGCCAACGTCCTGACTTTC | CASSQVPGKVGANVLTF
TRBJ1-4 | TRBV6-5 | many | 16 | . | TGTGCCAGCAGTTACCCCCGCGGGGCAACTAATGAAAAACTGTTTTTT | CASSYPRGATNEKLFF
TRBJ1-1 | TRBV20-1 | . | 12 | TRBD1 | TGCAGTGCTAGATATGACAGGGGAGAAGCTTTCTTT | CSARYDRGEAFF
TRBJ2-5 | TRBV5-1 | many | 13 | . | TGCGCCAGCAGCTTGGTCCGGGGAGAGACCCAGTACTTC | CASSLVRGETQYF
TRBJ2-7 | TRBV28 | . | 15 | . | TGTGCCAGCAGTCTTAGAGCAAGGAGGTCCTACGAGCAGTACTTC | CASSLRARRSYEQYF
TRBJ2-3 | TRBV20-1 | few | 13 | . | TGCAGTGCGTTTAGCGGTGTATCAGATACGCAGTATTTT | CSAFSGVSDTQYF
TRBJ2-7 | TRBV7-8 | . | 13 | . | TGTGCCAGCAGCTGGACTGGCTCCTACGAGCAGTACTTC | CASSWTGSYEQYF
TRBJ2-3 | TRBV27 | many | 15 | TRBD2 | TGTGCCAGCAGACCTCGTAGCGGGAGCACAGATACGCAGTATTTT | CASRPRSGSTDTQYF
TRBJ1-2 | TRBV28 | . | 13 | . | TGTGCCAGCAGTTGGGGGGTTGACTATGGCTACACCTTC | CASSWGVDYGYTF
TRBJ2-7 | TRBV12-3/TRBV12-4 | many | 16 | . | TGTGCCAGCAGTGCCCCTTTTCAGGGGAAACCCTACGAGCAGTACTTC | CASSAPFQGKPYEQYF
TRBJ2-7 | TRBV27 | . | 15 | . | TGTGCCAGCAGTTTATCGGGGGTGGGATACTACGAGCAGTACTTC | CASSLSGVGYYEQYF
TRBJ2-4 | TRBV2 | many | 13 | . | TGTGCCAGCCGTGATAGCAGGGAAAACATTCAGTACTTC | CASRDSRENIQYF
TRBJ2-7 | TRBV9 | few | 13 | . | TGTGCCAGCAGCCAGCCAGGAACCTACGAGCAGTACTTC | CASSQPGTYEQYF
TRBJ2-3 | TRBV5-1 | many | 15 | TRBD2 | TGCGCCAGCAGATGGACTAGCGGAAGCACAGATACGCAGTATTTT | CASRWTSGSTDTQYF
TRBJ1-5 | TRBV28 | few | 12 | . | TGTGCCAGCACGGGGAGCAATCAGCCCCAGCATTTT | CASTGSNQPQHF
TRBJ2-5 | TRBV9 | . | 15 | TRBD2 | TGTGCCAGCAGCGTACTAGCGGGGGGACAAGAGACCCAGTACTTC | CASSVLAGGQETQYF
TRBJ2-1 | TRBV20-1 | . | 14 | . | TGCAGTGCTAGCGGCTCACTAGGTCACAATGAGCAGTTCTTC | CSASGSLGHNEQFF
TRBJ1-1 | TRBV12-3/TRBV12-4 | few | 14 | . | TGTGCCAGCAGGTCAGCTGGGGGGAACACTGAAGCTTTCTTT | CASRSAGGNTEAFF
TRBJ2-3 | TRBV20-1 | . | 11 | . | TGCAGTGCTAGGGCGGTGGCTACGCAGTATTTT | CSARAVATQYF
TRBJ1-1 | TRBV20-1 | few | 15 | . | TGCAGTGCTAGAGATCTAATAGGGGTGACAACCGAAGCTTTCTTT | CSARDLIGVTTEAFF
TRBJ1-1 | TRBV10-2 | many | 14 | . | TGCGCCAGCACACTCGACGGGATGAACACTGAAGCTTTCTTT | CASTLDGMNTEAFF
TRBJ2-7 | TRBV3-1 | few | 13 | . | TGTGCCAGCAGCCAATTCCGCTCCTACGAGCAGTACTTC | CASSQFRSYEQYF
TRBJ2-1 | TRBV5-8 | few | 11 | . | TGTGCCAGCAGCTTGGGGGGGAAGCAGTTCTTC | CASSLGGKQFF
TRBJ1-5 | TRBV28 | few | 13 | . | TGTGCCAGCAGTTTCCCAACCGCTCAGCCCCAGCATTTT | CASSFPTAQPQHF
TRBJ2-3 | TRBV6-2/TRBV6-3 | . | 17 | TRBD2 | TGTGCCAGCAGTCGCAGCCTAGCGGGTTCTAGCACAGATACGCAGTATTTT | CASSRSLAGSSTDTQYF
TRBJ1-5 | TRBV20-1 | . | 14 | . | TGCAGTGCTAGAATCGGAGGGGAGGGTCAGCCCCAGCATTTT | CSARIGGEGQPQHF
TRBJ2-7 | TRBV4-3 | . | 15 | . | TGCGCCAGCAGCCAAGATTTCCGGTCAGTCTACGAGCAGTACTTC | CASSQDFRSVYEQYF